The TCR beta chain under discussion was sequenced for a study of blood T cell repertoires in COVID-19. As for the study in general: Sites across the United States, Italy and Spain contributed samples from acute and convalescent COVID-19.

The table came from immunoSEQ multiplex PCR; TCRdb's copy has only in-frame clones and leaves some out. The sample includes 85,000 to 110,000 clones, around 92% of them seen just once. V was cut by 0 bases and J by 1 base, with 7 bases left in between. CDR1 and CDR2 from the germline V gene are SGHRS and YFSETQ. The CDR3 extends over 15 amino acids. The J gene is TRBJ2-2, the V gene TRBV5-1; D is unclear. This TCR came from a woman aged 55-69 years with acute or convalescent COVID-19. Sequencing was performed on peripheral blood. The CDR3 nucleotides are TGCGCCAGCAGCTTGGTTGGGCAGAACACCGGGGAGCTGTTTTTT. Amino acid sequence: CASSLVGQNTGELFF.